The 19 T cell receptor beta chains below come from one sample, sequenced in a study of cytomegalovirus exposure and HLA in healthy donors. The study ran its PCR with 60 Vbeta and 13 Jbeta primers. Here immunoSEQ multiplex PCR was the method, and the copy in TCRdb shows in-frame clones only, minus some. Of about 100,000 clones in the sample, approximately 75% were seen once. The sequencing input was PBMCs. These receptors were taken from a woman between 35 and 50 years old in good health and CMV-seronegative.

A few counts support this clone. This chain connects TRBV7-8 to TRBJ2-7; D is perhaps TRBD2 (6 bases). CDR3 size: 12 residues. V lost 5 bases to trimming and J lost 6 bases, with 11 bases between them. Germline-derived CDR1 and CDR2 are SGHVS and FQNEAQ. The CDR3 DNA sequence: TGTGCCAGCAGCGAAACTAGCAGCGAGCAGTACTTC. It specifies CASSETSSEQYF.

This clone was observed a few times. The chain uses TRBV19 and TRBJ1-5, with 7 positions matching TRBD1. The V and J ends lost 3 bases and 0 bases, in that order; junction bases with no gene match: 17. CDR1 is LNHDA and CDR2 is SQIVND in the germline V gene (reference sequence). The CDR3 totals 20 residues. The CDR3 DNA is TGTGCCAGTAGTATCAAATTGTGGGGACAGCTTGCCTATAGCAATCAGCCCCAGCATTTT. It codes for CASSIKLWGQLAYSNQPQHF.

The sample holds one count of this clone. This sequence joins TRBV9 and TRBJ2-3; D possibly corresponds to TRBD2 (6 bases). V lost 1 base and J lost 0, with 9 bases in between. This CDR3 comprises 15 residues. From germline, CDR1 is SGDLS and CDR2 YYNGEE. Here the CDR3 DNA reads TGTGCCAGCAGCGTATGGGGGACTAGCACAGATACGCAGTATTTT. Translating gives CASSVWGTSTDTQYF. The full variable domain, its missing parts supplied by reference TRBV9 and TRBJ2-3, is DSGVTQTPKHLITATGQRVTLRCSPRSGDLSVYWYQQSLDQGLQFLIQYYNGEERAKGNILERFSAQQFPDLHSELNLSSLELGDSALYFCASSVWGTSTDTQYFGPGTRLTVL.

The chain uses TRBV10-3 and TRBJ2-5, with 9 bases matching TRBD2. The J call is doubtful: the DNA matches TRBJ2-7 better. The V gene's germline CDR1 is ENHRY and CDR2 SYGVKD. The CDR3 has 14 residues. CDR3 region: CAIGSAGGYDEQYF. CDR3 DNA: TGTGCCATCGGCTCGGCGGGAGGGTACGACGAGCAGTACTTC.

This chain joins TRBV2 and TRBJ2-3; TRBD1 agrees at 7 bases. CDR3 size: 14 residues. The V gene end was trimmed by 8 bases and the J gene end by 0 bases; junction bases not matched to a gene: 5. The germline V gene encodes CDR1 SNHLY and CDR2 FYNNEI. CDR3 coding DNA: TGTGCCAGCGCTCAACAGGGGAGCACAGATACGCAGTATTTT. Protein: CASAQQGSTDTQYF.

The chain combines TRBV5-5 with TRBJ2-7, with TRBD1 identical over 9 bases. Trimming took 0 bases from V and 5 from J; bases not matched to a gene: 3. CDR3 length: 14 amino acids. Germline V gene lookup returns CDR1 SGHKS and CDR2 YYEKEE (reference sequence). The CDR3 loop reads CASSLEGQGHEQYF. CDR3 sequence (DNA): TGTGCCAGCAGCTTGGAGGGACAGGGCCACGAGCAGTACTTC.

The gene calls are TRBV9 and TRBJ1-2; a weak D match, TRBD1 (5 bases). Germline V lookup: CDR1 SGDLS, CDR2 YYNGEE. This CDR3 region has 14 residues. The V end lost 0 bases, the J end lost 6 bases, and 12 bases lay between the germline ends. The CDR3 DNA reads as TGTGCCAGCAGCGTAGAAGTGGTAGGGGATGGCTACACCTTC. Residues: CASSVEVVGDGYTF.

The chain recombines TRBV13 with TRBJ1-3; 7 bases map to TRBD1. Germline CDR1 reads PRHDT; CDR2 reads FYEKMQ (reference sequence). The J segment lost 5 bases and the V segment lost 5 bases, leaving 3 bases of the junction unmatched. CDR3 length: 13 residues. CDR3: CASSGQERNTIYF. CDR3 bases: TGTGCCAGCAGCGGACAGGAAAGAAACACCATATATTTT.

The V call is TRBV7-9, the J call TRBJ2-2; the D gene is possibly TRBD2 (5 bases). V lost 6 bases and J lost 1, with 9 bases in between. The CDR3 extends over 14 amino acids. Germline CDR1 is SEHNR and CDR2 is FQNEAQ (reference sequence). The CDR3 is CASSPAGNTGELFF. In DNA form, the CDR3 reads TGTGCCAGCAGTCCGGCGGGGAACACCGGGGAGCTGTTTTTT.

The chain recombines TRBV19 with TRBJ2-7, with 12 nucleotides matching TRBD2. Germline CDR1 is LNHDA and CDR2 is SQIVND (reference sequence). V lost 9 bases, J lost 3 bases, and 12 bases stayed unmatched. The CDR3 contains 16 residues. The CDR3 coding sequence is TGTGCCAGCTCGACTAGCGGGAGAATGGGGGTCTACGAGCAGTACTTC. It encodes CASSTSGRMGVYEQYF.

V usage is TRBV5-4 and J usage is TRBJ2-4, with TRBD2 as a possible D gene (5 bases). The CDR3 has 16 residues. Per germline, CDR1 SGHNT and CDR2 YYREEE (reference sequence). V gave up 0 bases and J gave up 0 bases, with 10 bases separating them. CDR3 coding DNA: TGTGCCAGCAGCTTGGGTGGGAGTCTAGCCAAAAACATTCAGTACTTC. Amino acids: CASSLGGSLAKNIQYF.

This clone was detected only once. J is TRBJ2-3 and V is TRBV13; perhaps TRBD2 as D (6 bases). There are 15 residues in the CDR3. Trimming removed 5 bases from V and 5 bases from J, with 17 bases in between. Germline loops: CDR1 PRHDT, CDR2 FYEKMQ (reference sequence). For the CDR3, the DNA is TGTGCCAGCAGCCAACTCGGAGGGGCTGTAGATACGCAGTATTTT. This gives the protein CASSQLGGAVDTQYF.

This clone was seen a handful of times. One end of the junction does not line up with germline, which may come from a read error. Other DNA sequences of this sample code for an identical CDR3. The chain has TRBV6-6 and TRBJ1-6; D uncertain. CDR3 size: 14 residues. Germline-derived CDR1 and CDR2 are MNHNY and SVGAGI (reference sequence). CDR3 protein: CASRYQDNNSPLHF. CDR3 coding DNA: TGTGCCAGCAGATACCAGGATAATAATTCCCCCCTCCACTTT.

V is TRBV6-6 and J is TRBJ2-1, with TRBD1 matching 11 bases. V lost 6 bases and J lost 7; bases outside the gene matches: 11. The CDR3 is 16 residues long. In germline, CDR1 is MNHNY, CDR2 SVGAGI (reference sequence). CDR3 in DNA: TGTGCCAGCAGCGACCAGAGGACAGGGGGCTTGAATGAGCAGTTCTTC. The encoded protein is CASSDQRTGGLNEQFF.

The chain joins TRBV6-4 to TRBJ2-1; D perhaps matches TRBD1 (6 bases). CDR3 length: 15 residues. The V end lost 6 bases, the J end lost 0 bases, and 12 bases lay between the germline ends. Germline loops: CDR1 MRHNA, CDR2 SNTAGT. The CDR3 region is CASSVQGSSYNEQFF. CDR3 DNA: TGTGCCAGCAGCGTACAGGGTAGCTCCTACAATGAGCAGTTCTTC.

CDR3 region: CASSPRAVAAEAFF. CDR3 nucleotide sequence: TGTGCCAGCAGTCCCAGGGCCGTCGCCGCTGAAGCTTTCTTT. V is TRBV28 and J is TRBJ1-1; a weak D match, TRBD1 (5 bases). The CDR3 extends over 14 amino acids. The ends were cut back, 5 bases at V and 6 bases at J, with 16 bases in the middle. CDR1 is MDHEN, CDR2 SYDVKM, per germline.

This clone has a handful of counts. CDR3 amino acids: CASSLGPLVTPTDTQYF. The CDR3 bases are TGTGCCAGCAGCTTAGGTCCCCTGGTGACACCCACAGATACGCAGTATTTT. The chain is built from TRBV7-8 and TRBJ2-3; D uncertain. V lost 1 base to trimming and J lost 2 bases, with 16 bases between them. The CDR3 is made up of 17 amino acids. Germline V gene sequence: CDR1 SGHVS, CDR2 FQNEAQ.

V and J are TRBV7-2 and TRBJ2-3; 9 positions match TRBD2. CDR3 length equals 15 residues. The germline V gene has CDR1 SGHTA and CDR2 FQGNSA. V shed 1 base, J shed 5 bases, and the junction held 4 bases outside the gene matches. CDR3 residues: CASSLGAGGQDTQYF. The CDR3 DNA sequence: TGTGCCAGCAGCTTAGGAGCGGGGGGACAAGATACGCAGTATTTT. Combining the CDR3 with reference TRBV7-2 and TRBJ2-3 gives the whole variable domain GAGVSQSPSNKVTEKGKDVELRCDPISGHTALYWYRQSLGQGLEFLIYFQGNSAPDKSGLPSDRFSAERTGGSVSTLTIQRTQQEDSAVYLCASSLGAGGQDTQYFGPGTRLTVL.

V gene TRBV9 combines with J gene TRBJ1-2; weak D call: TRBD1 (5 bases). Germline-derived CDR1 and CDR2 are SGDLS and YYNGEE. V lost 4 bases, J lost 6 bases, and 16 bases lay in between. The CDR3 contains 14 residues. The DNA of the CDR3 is TGTGCCAGCAGCCCGAGACCGGGGGTGAATGGCTACACCTTC. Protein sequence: CASSPRPGVNGYTF.